Below are 27 T cell receptor beta chains sequenced from a single sample in a study of shared clonotypes between healthy human individuals (dated by TCRdb to 2020 to 2021). Receptor amplification or capture employed the immunoSEQ multiplex PCR assay. This is the immuneACCESS table as TCRdb keeps it, with only in-frame sequences that have V and J called. A part of the clones is gone; compared with another copy, unresolved V genes explain less than half, and the rest is unexplained. This sample is represented by about 450,000 clones; roughly three quarters of them were singletons. Jointly, the top ten make up about 12% of the sample. Sequencing was done on a sample of PBMCs. These receptors originate from a woman aged 40 to 50 in good health. Some clones in this sample may be carry-over from other donors' samples.

The chain employs TRBV30 and TRBJ1-4; D remains unclear. This CDR3 region has 12 residues. Germline lookup yields CDR1 GTSNPN and CDR2 SVGIG (reference sequence). V lost 0 bases to trimming and J lost 6 bases, with 5 bases between them. CDR3 in amino acids: CAWSVNHEKLFF. The DNA for the CDR3 is TGTGCCTGGAGTGTAAATCATGAAAAACTGTTTTTT.

The CDR3: CATSRDSGSLNEQFF. The CDR3 DNA reads as TGTGCCACCAGCAGAGACAGCGGGAGTTTGAATGAGCAGTTCTTC. The chain combines TRBV15 with TRBJ2-1, with 8 bases lining up with TRBD2. CDR3 length: 15 amino acids. V lost 0 bases, J lost 7 bases, and 5 bases stayed unmatched. From germline, CDR1 is LNHNV and CDR2 YYDKDF (reference sequence). Drawing the rest from reference TRBV15 and TRBJ2-1, the complete variable domain is DAMVIQNPRYQVTQFGKPVTLSCSQTLNHNVMYWYQQKSSQAPKLLFHYYDKDFNNEADTPDNFQSRRPNTSFCFLDIRSPGLGDTAMYLCATSRDSGSLNEQFFGPGTRLTVL.

This chain uses TRBV28 with TRBJ2-5; 8 bases agree with TRBD2. The CDR3 runs to 16 residues. V gave up 6 bases and J gave up 5 bases; unmatched junction bases: 14. Germline lookup yields CDR1 MDHEN and CDR2 SYDVKM. This CDR3 is CASSPSAGGGFETQYF. In nucleotides, the CDR3 is TGTGCCAGCAGCCCTTCGGCCGGGGGGGGGTTTGAGACCCAGTACTTC.

This clone showed up just a few times. J is TRBJ2-1 and V is TRBV5-1, with D maybe TRBD2 (6 bases). The CDR3 totals 14 residues. Trimming left V 0 bases short and J 9 bases short, with 13 bases between. CDR1 and CDR2 (germline): SGHRS, YFSETQ. DNA for the CDR3: TGCGCCAGCAGCTTGGCCGACGGGGGTAGTGAGCAGTTCTTC. Encoded protein: CASSLADGGSEQFF.

The genes are TRBV7-9 and TRBJ2-7, with D maybe TRBD1 (6 bases). The CDR3 runs 14 residues. Germline CDR1 and CDR2: SEHNR and FQNEAQ (reference sequence). V lost 2 bases and J lost 4, with 12 bases in between. The CDR3 DNA reads as TGTGCCAGCAGCTTATTGGACAGTTATTACGAGCAGTACTTC. Translated: CASSLLDSYYEQYF.

V gene TRBV15 combines with J gene TRBJ2-7; 7 bases map to TRBD1. The V segment lost 5 bases and the J segment 1 base; nucleotides outside the gene matches: 5. Per the germline V gene, CDR1 is LNHNV and CDR2 is YYDKDF (reference sequence). This CDR3 comprises 14 residues. The chain's CDR3 is CATSSRTGSYEQYF. The CDR3 bases are TGTGCCACCAGCTCTCGGACAGGTTCCTACGAGCAGTACTTC.

The CDR3 sequence is CASSETPQETQYF. The CDR3 DNA is TGTGCCAGCAGTGAGACACCACAAGAGACCCAGTACTTC. V is TRBV6-1 and J is TRBJ2-5, with unresolved D. Germline-derived CDR1 and CDR2 are MNHNS and SASEGT. Trimming removed 3 bases from V and 2 bases from J, with 7 bases in between. There are 13 residues in the CDR3.

The CDR3 nucleotides are TGTGCCAGCAGTTTAAACGGCGGGAGGGCCTACAATGAGCAGTTCTTC. Translated: CASSLNGGRAYNEQFF. The chain recombines TRBV28 with TRBJ2-1, with TRBD2 identical over 9 bases. The CDR3 length is 16 residues. The germline CDR1 and CDR2 sequences are MDHEN and SYDVKM. With 2 bases clipped from V and 2 bases from J, the junction kept 4 bases outside the gene matches.

This chain connects TRBV10-3 to TRBJ2-5; D is undetermined. The J call may be faulty, since TRBJ2-7 better matches the DNA end. Germline V gives CDR1 ENHRY, CDR2 SYGVKD. This CDR3 comprises 14 residues. The CDR3 region has the DNA TGTGCCATCAGCCCGTCGGTAAGCTCCTACGAGCAGTACTTC. This sequence encodes CAISPSVSSYEQYF.

This clone was counted once. This same CDR3 is encoded by further DNA sequences in the sample. This chain connects TRBV5-1 to TRBJ1-4; D ambiguous. V was pared by 4 bases and J by 0 bases, with 7 bases between. Looked up from germline, CDR1 is SGHRS and CDR2 is YFSETQ. CDR3 length equals 14 residues. The CDR3 sequence: CASSLGATNEKLFF. CDR3 nucleotides: TGCGCCAGCAGCCTGGGTGCAACTAATGAAAAACTGTTTTTT.

The rearrangement joins TRBV25-1 to TRBJ2-7, with TRBD2 identical over 10 bases. With 6 bases clipped from V and 7 bases from J, the junction kept 21 bases outside the gene matches. The CDR3 consists of 18 residues. In germline, CDR1 is MGHDK, CDR2 SYGVNS. The CDR3 spells CASSNTNGASGSRGEQYF. The CDR3 bases are TGTGCCAGCAGCAACACCAACGGGGCTAGCGGGAGTCGAGGGGAGCAGTACTTC.

V usage is TRBV2 and J usage is TRBJ1-3; D unresolved. The CDR3 runs to 13 residues. With 4 bases removed from V and 2 bases from J, the gap between germline ends came to 6 bases. Germline-derived CDR1 and CDR2 are SNHLY and FYNNEI. The CDR3 sequence: CASSADTGNTIYF. In nucleotides, the CDR3 is TGTGCCAGCAGTGCTGATACTGGAAACACCATATATTTT.

The chain is built from TRBV4-1 and TRBJ2-1, with 12 bases that match TRBD1. The length of the CDR3 is 16 residues. The germline V gene encodes CDR1 MGHRA and CDR2 YSYEKL. V dropped 2 bases and J dropped 8; count of bases not matched to a gene: 7. The CDR3 spells CASSQMGQGAGDEQFF. The CDR3 nucleotides read TGCGCCAGCAGCCAAATGGGACAGGGGGCGGGCGATGAGCAGTTCTTC.

The genes are TRBV29-1 and TRBJ2-7; D is uncertain. V was trimmed by 2 bases and J by 6 bases, leaving 5 bases between them. CDR3 length: 10 residues. Germline V lookup: CDR1 SQVTM, CDR2 ANQGSEA. The DNA for the CDR3 is TGCAGCGTTGAAATAGGCGAGCAGTACTTC. Its protein is CSVEIGEQYF.

This sequence joins TRBV28 and TRBJ2-1; D call uncertain. This CDR3 comprises 14 residues. Trimming left V 2 bases short and J 4 bases short, with 9 bases between. Germline V lookup: CDR1 MDHEN, CDR2 SYDVKM. In DNA, the CDR3 is TGTGCCAGCAGTTTAGCGACACCATACAATGAGCAGTTCTTC. It yields the protein CASSLATPYNEQFF.

The chain joins TRBV7-8 to TRBJ1-1, with unresolved D. The V gene lost 2 bases and the J gene lost 1 base, with 5 bases spanning the gap. This CDR3 comprises 13 residues. Germline V lookup: CDR1 SGHVS, CDR2 FQNEAQ. CDR3 nucleotides: TGTGCCAGCAGCTTACAGAAGAACACTGAAGCTTTCTTT. It is translated as CASSLQKNTEAFF.

This clone has just a few counts. The chain has TRBV5-1 and TRBJ2-7, with 7 bases matching TRBD1. After removal of 4 bases from V and 3 bases from J, the junction contained 4 bases not matched to a gene. The CDR3 consists of 13 residues. Per the germline V gene, CDR1 is SGHRS and CDR2 is YFSETQ. CDR3: CASSQGTVYEQYF. CDR3 DNA: TGCGCCAGCAGCCAAGGGACAGTCTACGAGCAGTACTTC.

The rearrangement links TRBV10-1 to TRBJ1-4, with a tentative D call TRBD1 (6 bases). CDR1 is WNHNN, CDR2 SYGVQD, per germline (reference sequence). V was pared by 3 bases and J by 7 bases, with 9 bases between. The CDR3 sequence is 13 residues long. In DNA, the CDR3 is TGCGCCAGCAGTGACCTCAGGGGTGAAAAACTGTTTTTT. Protein: CASSDLRGEKLFF.

This clone occurred once. This chain connects TRBV5-1 to TRBJ2-7; D not resolved. This CDR3 contains 16 residues. The V gene's germline CDR1 is SGHRS and CDR2 YFSETQ. Trimming shortened V by 4 bases and J by 6 bases, and 23 bases separated the two germline ends. The CDR3 sequence is CASSAKIWAGDSEQYF. Here the CDR3 DNA reads TGCGCCAGCAGCGCCAAGATATGGGCTGGAGATTCCGAGCAGTACTTC.

This chain connects TRBV27 to TRBJ2-7, with TRBD2 identical over 16 bases. The CDR3 runs to 16 residues. Per the germline V gene, CDR1 is MNHEY and CDR2 is SMNVEV (reference sequence). V trimming: 2 bases; J trimming: 4 bases; junction bases outside the gene matches: 2. CDR3 nucleotides: TGTGCCAGCAGTTTAAAGGGACTAGCGGGAGGGTACGAGCAGTACTTC. Translating it yields CASSLKGLAGGYEQYF.

This clone was seen a few times. J is TRBJ1-6 and V is TRBV7-9; the match to TRBD1 covers 9 bases. The CDR3 consists of 15 residues. Trimming took 3 bases from V and 5 from J; bases not matched to a gene: 2. Germline CDR1 reads SEHNR; CDR2 reads FQNEAQ (reference sequence). The CDR3 loop reads CASSFGQGNNSPLHF. The CDR3 DNA reads TGTGCCAGCAGCTTCGGACAGGGGAATAATTCACCCCTCCACTTT.

This clone was seen only once. The V and J genes are TRBV11-2 and TRBJ2-3; 10 bases map to TRBD2. CDR3 length: 14 amino acids. The trim removed 3 bases at V and 13 bases at J, leaving 10 bases unmatched. From germline, CDR1 is SGHAT and CDR2 FQNNGV. This chain's CDR3 is CASSFSRTSGFKYF. The CDR3, as DNA: TGTGCCAGCAGCTTCTCCCGGACTAGCGGATTCAAGTATTTT.

About this clone itself: The likely explanation is a read error, given a far larger clone one base away. The CDR3 coding sequence is TGTGCCAGCAGCTTACAGGGGTATCAGCCCCAGCATTTT. Translating it yields CASSLQGYQPQHF. The chain carries TRBV6-1 and TRBJ1-5; 7 nucleotides align to TRBD1. Germline-derived CDR1 and CDR2 are MNHNS and SASEGT. The CDR3 is 13 residues long. Trimming cost V 6 bases and J 5 bases; bases outside gene matches: 4.

V gene TRBV2 combines with J gene TRBJ1-5; perhaps TRBD1 as D (5 bases). CDR3 length equals 14 residues. V was trimmed by 4 bases and J by 4 bases, leaving 11 bases between them. Germline values: CDR1 SNHLY, CDR2 FYNNEI. As DNA, the CDR3 is TGTGCCAGCAGTGGAGGGGCAGGGAATCAGCCCCAGCATTTT. Translated, it gives CASSGGAGNQPQHF.

The J gene is TRBJ2-3, the V gene TRBV10-3; unclear D gene. The CDR3 runs 14 residues. Trimming removed 10 bases from V and 3 bases from J, with 17 bases in between. Germline V gives CDR1 ENHRY, CDR2 SYGVKD. CDR3 residues: CATGVSRMTDTQYF. For the CDR3, the DNA is TGTGCCACTGGAGTATCGCGAATGACAGATACGCAGTATTTT.

V usage is TRBV6-1 and J usage is TRBJ2-1, with 9 bases aligning to TRBD1. The junction had 10 bases not matched to a gene; V was cut back by 4 bases and J by 6 bases. The germline V gene has CDR1 MNHNS and CDR2 SASEGT. The CDR3 extends over 16 amino acids. The CDR3 DNA sequence: TGTGCCAGCAGTGGCCTGGGACAGGGAGTCCGCAATGAGCAGTTCTTC. It specifies CASSGLGQGVRNEQFF.

The genes are TRBV11-2 and TRBJ2-3, with D hard to call. Germline loops: CDR1 SGHAT, CDR2 FQNNGV. This CDR3 has 12 residues. The V and J ends lost 5 bases and 8 bases respectively, with 11 bases between them. CDR3 loop: CASSQDQVTQYF. CDR3 DNA: TGTGCCAGCAGCCAAGATCAAGTTACGCAGTATTTT.